Given below is one T cell receptor (beta chain) in context. Its specificity is unknown. Germline CDR1 and CDR2: MNHNY and SVGAGI (reference sequence). The CDR3 sequence is 14 residues long. V gave up 7 bases and J gave up 6 bases; unmatched junction bases: 10. The source of the sample is a study of shared clonotypes between healthy human individuals. Looking at the study overall: Donors, aged 18 to 49, were a couple of women and three men. The study, taken as a whole, reports: What naive subsets generally showed was a larger estimated richness than memory subsets showed.

Adults of Caucasian background living in Nashville, Tennessee made up all donors. The deep-level immunoSEQ assay was used. Measured with immunoSEQ multiplex PCR; TCRdb has only the in-frame clones, and not every one. The sample has some 2,100,000 clones, approximately 94% seen once. The chain uses TRBV6-6 and TRBJ2-7, with TRBD2 matching 9 bases. Material: naive CD4+ T cells sorted from blood. The sample's subset: CD45RA+ positively selected. This clonotype originated in a young man in good health. In nucleotides, the CDR3 is TGTGCCAGCACCGAACTAGCGGGTAGCCGCGAGCAGTACTTC. Protein: CASTELAGSREQYF.